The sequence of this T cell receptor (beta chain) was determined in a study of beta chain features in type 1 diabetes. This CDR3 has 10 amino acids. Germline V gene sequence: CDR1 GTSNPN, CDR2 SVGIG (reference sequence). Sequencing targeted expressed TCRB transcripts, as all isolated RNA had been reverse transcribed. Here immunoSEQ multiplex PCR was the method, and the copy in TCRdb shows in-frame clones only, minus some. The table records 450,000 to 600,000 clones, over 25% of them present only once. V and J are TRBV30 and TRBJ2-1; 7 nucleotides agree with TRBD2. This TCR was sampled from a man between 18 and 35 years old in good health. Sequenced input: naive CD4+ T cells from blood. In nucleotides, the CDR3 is TGTGCGCGGGAGACGGCTGAGCAGTTCTTC. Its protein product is CARETAEQFF. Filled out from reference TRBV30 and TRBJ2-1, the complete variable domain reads SQTIHQWPATLVQPVGSPLSLECTVEGTSNPNLYWYRQAAGRGLQLLFYSVGIGQISSEVPQNLSASRPQDRQFILSSKKLLLSDSGFYLCARETAEQFFGPGTRLTVL.